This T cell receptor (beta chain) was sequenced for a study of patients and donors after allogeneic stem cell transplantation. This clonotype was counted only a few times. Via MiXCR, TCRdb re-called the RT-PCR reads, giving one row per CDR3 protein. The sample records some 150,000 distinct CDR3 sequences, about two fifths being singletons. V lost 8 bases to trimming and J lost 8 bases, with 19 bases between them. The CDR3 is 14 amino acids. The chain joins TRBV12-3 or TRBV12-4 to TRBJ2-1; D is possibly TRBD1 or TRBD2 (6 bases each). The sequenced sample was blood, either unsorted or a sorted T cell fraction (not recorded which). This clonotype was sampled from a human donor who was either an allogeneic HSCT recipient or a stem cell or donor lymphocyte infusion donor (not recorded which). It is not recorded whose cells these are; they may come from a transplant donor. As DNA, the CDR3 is TGTGCCAGCTCATTGGGGGCGGGGAGGCATGAGCAGTTCTTC. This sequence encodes CASSLGAGRHEQFF.